The 23 T cell receptor beta chains below were found in one sample sequenced in a study of response to subunit inactivated influenza vaccine. TCRdb used MiXCR to reprocess the RT-PCR reads, holding one entry per CDR3 protein. Among about 520,000 distinct CDR3 sequences listed, approximately 7.2% were seen once. The material sequenced was PBMCs from blood, taken around 2 years after vaccination. These receptors were collected from a man aged 45 to 70 who received an inactivated influenza vaccine.

This clonotype turned up a few times. The genes are TRBV28 and TRBJ1-5; D is uncertain. Trimming pared 8 bases from V and 0 bases from J, leaving 14 bases between. CDR1 is MDHEN and CDR2 is SYDVKM in the germline V gene. The CDR3 consists of 15 residues. CDR3 residues: CASQRAVGSNQPQHF. Here the CDR3 DNA reads TGTGCCAGCCAGCGGGCCGTAGGTAGCAATCAGCCCCAGCATTTT.

This sequence joins TRBV6-1 and TRBJ2-3; a weak D match, TRBD2 (6 bases). This CDR3 has 15 amino acids. Trimming pared 0 bases from V and 1 base from J, leaving 8 bases between. Germline V gene lookup returns CDR1 MNHNS and CDR2 SASEGT. DNA of the CDR3: TGTGCCAGCAGTGAAGCCCAGCGGGGCACAGATACGCAGTATTTT. This translates into CASSEAQRGTDTQYF.

This clonotype has only a few counts. This chain joins TRBV14 and TRBJ1-2; no clear D. V lost 4 bases and J lost 3, with 9 bases in between. Germline assignment: CDR1 SGHDN and CDR2 FVKESK. The length of the CDR3 is 13 residues. The DNA of the CDR3 is TGTGCCAGCAGCCCCTGGGTTGACTATGGCTACACCTTC. It is translated as CASSPWVDYGYTF. The full variable domain, completed using reference TRBV14 and TRBJ1-2, is EAGVTQFPSHSVIEKGQTVTLRCDPISGHDNLYWYRRVMGKEIKFLLHFVKESKQDESGMPNNRFLAERTGGTYSTLKVQPAELEDSGVYFCASSPWVDYGYTFGSGTRLTVV.

The rearrangement links TRBV7-3 to TRBJ2-1; 12 bases are a match to TRBD2. V lost 4 bases and J lost 9; bases outside the gene matches: 7. The CDR3 consists of 15 residues. Germline loops: CDR1 SGHTA, CDR2 FQGTGA. CDR3 nucleotides: TGTGCCAGCAGCTCACTAGCGGGAGGTATGGGTGAGCAGTTCTTC. It encodes CASSSLAGGMGEQFF.

With regard to this clonotype: A much larger clone is a single base away; this may be a read error. The rearrangement uses TRBV12-3 or TRBV12-4 and TRBJ1-1; the match to TRBD1 covers 11 bases. This CDR3 comprises 18 residues. The CDR3 bases are TGTGCCATCAGTCCGCTGGACAGGGGGCTCCGAGGGAACACTGAAGCTTTCTTT. It specifies CAISPLDRGLRGNTEAFF.

A few counts support this clonotype. The gene calls are TRBV6-2 or TRBV6-3 and TRBJ1-5; no definite D call. V gave up 5 bases and J gave up 1 base, with 12 bases separating them. The CDR3 sequence is 15 residues long. CDR1 is MNHEY, CDR2 SVGEGT, per germline. CDR3 sequence reads: CASSPKGRSNQPQHF. DNA for the CDR3: TGTGCCAGCAGTCCCAAAGGGAGAAGCAATCAGCCCCAGCATTTT.

The chain uses TRBV7-2 and TRBJ2-1; D possibly matches TRBD1 or TRBD2 (5 bases each). The CDR3 runs 15 residues. The V end was cut by 6 bases, the J end by 2 bases, with 14 bases between. CDR1 is SGHTA and CDR2 is FQGNSA in the germline V gene. CDR3: CASRRRDPAYNEQFF. CDR3 coding DNA: TGTGCCAGCAGAAGAAGGGACCCGGCCTACAATGAGCAGTTCTTC.

The chain carries TRBV28 and TRBJ1-5, with 8 bases identical to TRBD1. CDR3 length equals 17 residues. Germline trimming cut 5 bases from V and 2 bases from J; bases unmatched to any gene: 11. In germline, CDR1 is MDHEN, CDR2 SYDVKM. CDR3 in DNA: TGTGCCAGCAGTGGCGGACAGGGCTTTGTGGGCAATCAGCCCCAGCATTTT. Translating it yields CASSGGQGFVGNQPQHF.

Many counts were recorded for this clonotype. This chain uses TRBV29-1 with TRBJ1-4; maybe TRBD1 (5 bases). The length of the CDR3 is 12 residues. V was cut by 7 bases and J by 6 bases, with 12 bases left in between. CDR1 and CDR2 (germline): SQVTM, ANQGSEA. CDR3 nucleotide sequence: TGCAGCGGGTCGGGGGGGGATGAAAAACTGTTTTTT. This translates into CSGSGGDEKLFF.

V and J are TRBV19 and TRBJ2-4; D unresolved. The germline CDR1 and CDR2 sequences are LNHDA and SQIVND (reference sequence). The length of the CDR3 is 15 residues. The V end lost 4 bases, the J end lost 6 bases, and 16 bases lay between the germline ends. The CDR3 DNA reads as TGTGCCAGTAGTACCTCAGAAGTGCTCAGAAACATTCAGTACTTC. Its protein product is CASSTSEVLRNIQYF.

Only a few counts were recorded for this clonotype. The rearrangement joins TRBV7-2 to TRBJ2-3; no definite D call. With 4 bases removed from V and 2 bases from J, the gap between germline ends came to 19 bases. CDR3 size: 17 residues. The germline gives CDR1 SGHTA, CDR2 FQGNSA. CDR3 sequence: CASSSLPFVEITDTQYF. CDR3 sequence (DNA): TGTGCCAGCAGCTCCCTGCCCTTTGTCGAGATCACAGATACGCAGTATTTT.

This clonotype was seen more than once but under ten times. CDR3: CASQGPGQANEKLFF. The CDR3 bases are TGTGCCAGTCAAGGACCGGGACAGGCAAATGAAAAACTGTTTTTT. The chain employs TRBV19 and TRBJ1-4, with TRBD1 identical over 8 bases. Germline V CDR1 and CDR2: LNHDA, SQIVND (reference sequence). The CDR3 has 15 residues. V trimming: 8 bases; J trimming: 5 bases; junction bases outside the gene matches: 10.

In its sample, this clonotype was seen a few times. The chain uses TRBV10-3 and TRBJ2-5; 9 nucleotides agree with TRBD1. With V trimmed by 8 bases and J by 2 bases, 3 bases remained unmatched. The CDR3 consists of 13 residues. Germline-derived CDR1 and CDR2 are ENHRY and SYGVKD. This CDR3 is CAILGQGQETQYF. CDR3 sequence (DNA): TGTGCCATCTTAGGACAGGGGCAAGAGACCCAGTACTTC.

In its sample, this clonotype was seen many times. The CDR3 sequence is CASSAERGGLQETQYF. CDR3 nucleotides: TGTGCCAGCAGCGCTGAGCGGGGAGGACTTCAAGAGACCCAGTACTTC. The gene calls are TRBV11-2 and TRBJ2-5; 7 positions agree with TRBD2. CDR3 length: 16 amino acids. The V and J ends lost 5 bases and 2 bases, in that order; junction bases with no gene match: 11. CDR1 is SGHAT, CDR2 FQNNGV, per germline.

The chain carries TRBV9 and TRBJ2-1; 7 bases are a match to TRBD1. V was clipped by 4 bases and J by 4 bases; unmatched bases: 8. The germline V gene encodes CDR1 SGDLS and CDR2 YYNGEE. The CDR3 extends over 15 amino acids. The CDR3 here is CASSLQGEPYNEQFF. The CDR3 DNA reads TGTGCCAGCAGCCTCCAGGGGGAACCTTACAATGAGCAGTTCTTC.

This clonotype was seen more than once but under ten times. The chain's CDR3 is CASSLLSRTGELFF. The CDR3 nucleotides are TGTGCCAGCAGTCTCCTTAGTCGAACCGGGGAGCTGTTTTTT. The rearrangement links TRBV27 to TRBJ2-2; D gene uncertain. Between the trimmed V and J ends, which lost 5 bases and 5 bases, there was a span of 12 bases. Germline assignment: CDR1 MNHEY and CDR2 SMNVEV (reference sequence). This CDR3 contains 14 residues.

This clonotype has more than one count but fewer than ten. The chain couples TRBV24-1 to TRBJ2-5; 9 bases match TRBD1. Looked up from germline, CDR1 is KGHDR and CDR2 is SFDVKD. The CDR3 has 16 residues. The ends lost 2 bases at V and 5 bases at J; junction bases unmatched: 8. CDR3 DNA sequence: TGTGCCACCAGTGATTACAACAGGGGGCGCGGGGAGACCCAGTACTTC. Protein: CATSDYNRGRGETQYF.

V gene TRBV11-2 combines with J gene TRBJ1-2; 8 bases map to TRBD1. V was clipped by 5 bases and J by 4 bases; unmatched bases: 12. Germline CDR1 SGHAT, CDR2 FQNNGV. The CDR3 length is 16 residues. The CDR3 spells CASSPAQGALPYGYTF. The CDR3 DNA reads as TGTGCCAGCAGCCCAGCGCAGGGGGCGCTTCCCTATGGCTACACCTTC.

CDR3 in DNA: TGTGCCAGCAACGGACAGGGTCCGGGGGCCAACGTCCTGACTTTC. Encoded protein: CASNGQGPGANVLTF. The chain has TRBV6-1 and TRBJ2-6, with 8 nucleotides matching TRBD1. Germline CDR1 reads MNHNS; CDR2 reads SASEGT. J lost 4 bases, V lost 7 bases, and 6 bases had no gene match. The CDR3 contains 15 residues.

This clonotype has only a few counts. The genes are TRBV7-2 and TRBJ2-7; possibly TRBD1 for D (6 bases). From germline, CDR1 is SGHTA and CDR2 FQGNSA. This CDR3 contains 16 residues. Trimming shortened V by 5 bases and J by 3 bases, and 20 bases separated the two germline ends. The CDR3 region is CASSTNYPGDRYEQYF. The CDR3 DNA sequence: TGTGCCAGCAGCACAAACTACCCAGGGGACCGCTACGAGCAGTACTTC.

V is TRBV30 and J is TRBJ2-7; D remains ambiguous. Germline V gene lookup returns CDR1 GTSNPN and CDR2 SVGIG (reference sequence). The CDR3 covers 12 residues. CDR3 amino acids: CAWSVTRHSELV. DNA for the CDR3: TGTGCCTGGAGTGTCACCAGACACTCGGAGTTAGTC.

The V call is TRBV2, the J call TRBJ1-5; D is uncertain. The germline V gene has CDR1 SNHLY and CDR2 FYNNEI. CDR3 length: 14 residues. The V gene lost 7 bases and the J gene lost 7 bases, with 17 bases spanning the gap. The CDR3 DNA follows: TGTGCCAGCAAAGACTATGCATCGGTCCAGCCCCAGCATTTT. The encoded protein is CASKDYASVQPQHF.

The chain links TRBV7-9 to TRBJ2-7; D might be TRBD1 (6 bases). The CDR3 spans 15 residues. The V end lost 4 bases, the J end lost 6 bases, and 19 bases lay between the germline ends. Per the germline V gene, CDR1 is SEHNR and CDR2 is FQNEAQ (reference sequence). CDR3 DNA: TGTGCCAGCAGCTCACGCGCCGCACAGGGAGCCGAGCAGTACTTC. It specifies CASSSRAAQGAEQYF.